Below, 11 T cell receptor beta chains from the same sample are listed, as sequenced in a study of T cell responses to AZD1222 COVID-19 vaccine. Sequencing used immunoSEQ multiplex PCR; TCRdb keeps in-frame clones, though not all of them. The listing contains 150,000 or so clones. The sample taken for sequencing was peripheral blood. These receptors all come from an adult in good health.

The chain employs TRBV10-3 and TRBJ1-1, with a weak D call TRBD1 (6 bases). This CDR3 has 15 residues. V gave up 8 bases and J gave up 1 base, with 17 bases separating them. Germline V lookup: CDR1 ENHRY, CDR2 SYGVKD. The DNA for the CDR3 is TGTGCCATCTCATGGGACACTCTCTCGAACACTGAAGCTTTCTTT. It encodes CAISWDTLSNTEAFF.

The chain links TRBV4-2 to TRBJ2-3, with D maybe TRBD1 (5 bases). Germline values: CDR1 LGHNA, CDR2 YNFKEQ. The ends were cut back, 4 bases at V and 8 bases at J, with 25 bases in the middle. The CDR3 consists of 17 residues. CDR3 protein: CASSLPFPDSDTVTQYF. CDR3 DNA sequence: TGTGCCAGCAGCCTGCCATTCCCCGACAGCGACACTGTTACGCAGTATTTT.

The V call is TRBV18, the J call TRBJ1-5, with 9 positions matching TRBD1. Germline V CDR1 and CDR2: KGHSH, LQKENI. Unmatched junction bases numbered 7, after V lost 4 bases and J lost 3 bases. The CDR3 covers 16 residues. The CDR3 loop reads CASSRGTGKINQPQHF. DNA for the CDR3: TGTGCCAGCTCACGTGGGACAGGGAAGATCAATCAGCCCCAGCATTTT. The whole variable domain, remainder taken from reference TRBV18 and TRBJ1-5, is NAGVMQNPRHLVRRRGQEARLRCSPMKGHSHVYWYRQLPEEGLKFMVYLQKENIIDESGMPKERFSAEFPKEGPSILRIQQVVRGDSAAYFCASSRGTGKINQPQHFGDGTRLSIL.

The chain links TRBV3-1 (or the pseudogene TRBV3-2) to TRBJ2-6, with no clear D. The CDR3 runs 15 residues. Trimming removed 4 bases from V and 0 bases from J, with 7 bases in between. CDR1 is LGHDT and CDR2 is YNNKEL in the germline V gene (reference sequence). CDR3 residues: CASSPQRSGANVLTF. The CDR3 DNA follows: TGTGCCAGCAGCCCACAACGCTCTGGGGCCAACGTCCTGACTTTC.

The V and J genes are TRBV7-3 and TRBJ2-3, with 12 bases that match TRBD2. V lost 2 bases, J lost 4 bases, and 4 bases stayed unmatched. The CDR3 is made up of 16 amino acids. CDR1 is SGHTA and CDR2 is FQGTGA in the germline V gene. As DNA, the CDR3 is TGTGCCAGCAGCTTATCGCCTAGCGGGGGGGCAGATACGCAGTATTTT. It is translated as CASSLSPSGGADTQYF.

The chain employs TRBV29-1 and TRBJ1-1, with D unresolved. Germline CDR1 reads SQVTM; CDR2 reads ANQGSEA. The CDR3 length is 13 residues. V was cut by 5 bases and J by 3 bases, with 13 bases left in between. The CDR3 protein is CSVWAGRYTEAFF. The CDR3 nucleotides read TGCAGCGTTTGGGCGGGGAGATACACTGAAGCTTTCTTT.

The rearrangement links TRBV9 to TRBJ2-3, with D perhaps TRBD1 (6 bases). This CDR3 contains 16 residues. Trimming removed 0 bases at V and 0 bases at J, with 11 bases between. CDR1 is SGDLS, CDR2 YYNGEE, per germline. CDR3 bases: TGTGCCAGCAGCGTAGATGGACAGCAAAGCACAGATACGCAGTATTTT. Encoded protein: CASSVDGQQSTDTQYF.

The J gene is TRBJ2-1, the V gene TRBV6-5, with TRBD1 matching 9 bases. The CDR3 spans 16 residues. Per germline, CDR1 MNHEY and CDR2 SVGAGI. Unmatched junction bases numbered 8, after V lost 2 bases and J lost 6 bases. CDR3 sequence: CASSYQRGQGINEQFF. As DNA, the CDR3 is TGTGCCAGCAGTTACCAAAGGGGACAGGGAATCAATGAGCAGTTCTTC.

The rearrangement uses TRBV6-1 and TRBJ2-5; possibly TRBD1 or TRBD2 for D (5 bases each). The CDR3 runs 13 residues. V lost 3 bases and J lost 7, with 12 bases in between. CDR1 is MNHNS, CDR2 SASEGT, per germline. This CDR3 reads CASSDYGAPTQYF. The CDR3 nucleotides read TGTGCCAGCAGTGATTACGGGGCTCCGACCCAGTACTTC.

V is TRBV30 and J is TRBJ1-2; D ambiguous. Trimming took 4 bases from V and 0 from J, leaving 6 bases between them. The CDR3 is 12 amino acids. Germline V CDR1 and CDR2: GTSNPN, SVGIG (reference sequence). The CDR3 DNA follows: TGTGCCTGGATAAGTACTAACTATGGCTACACCTTC. Its protein is CAWISTNYGYTF.

The V and J genes are TRBV7-2 and TRBJ2-3, with a possible D match to TRBD2 (6 bases). This CDR3 region has 16 residues. Germline lookup yields CDR1 SGHTA and CDR2 FQGNSA. The germline V and J ends were trimmed by 1 base and 0 bases, with 11 bases remaining between them. This CDR3 is CASSLEASVSTDTQYF. The CDR3 coding sequence is TGTGCCAGCAGCTTAGAAGCTAGCGTAAGCACAGATACGCAGTATTTT.